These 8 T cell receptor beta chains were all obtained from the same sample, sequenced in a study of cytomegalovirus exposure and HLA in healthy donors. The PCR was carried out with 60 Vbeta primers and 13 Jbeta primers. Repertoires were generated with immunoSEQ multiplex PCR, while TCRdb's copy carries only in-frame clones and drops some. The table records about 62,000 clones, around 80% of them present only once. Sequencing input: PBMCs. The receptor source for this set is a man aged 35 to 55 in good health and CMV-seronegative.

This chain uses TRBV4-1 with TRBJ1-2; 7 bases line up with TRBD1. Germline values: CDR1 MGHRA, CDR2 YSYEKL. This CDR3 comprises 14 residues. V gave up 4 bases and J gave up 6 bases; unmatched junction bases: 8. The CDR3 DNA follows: TGCGCCAGCAGCCCGACAGGGATTGCCGATGGCTACACCTTC. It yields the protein CASSPTGIADGYTF.

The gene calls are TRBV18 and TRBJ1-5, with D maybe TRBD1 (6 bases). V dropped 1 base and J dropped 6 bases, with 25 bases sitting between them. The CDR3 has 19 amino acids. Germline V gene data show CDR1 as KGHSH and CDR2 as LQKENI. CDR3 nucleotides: TGTGCCAGCTCACCACAGGGCCGGGCCACCTCGGGAGGGGGTCAGCCCCAGCATTTT. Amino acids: CASSPQGRATSGGGQPQHF.

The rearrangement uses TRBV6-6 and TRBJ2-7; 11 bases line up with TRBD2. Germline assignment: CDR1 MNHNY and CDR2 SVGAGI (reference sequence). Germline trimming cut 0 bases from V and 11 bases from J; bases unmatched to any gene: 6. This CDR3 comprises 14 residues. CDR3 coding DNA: TGTGCCAGCAGTTACTCGACTAGCGGGAAGTCGGAGTACTTC. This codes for CASSYSTSGKSEYF.

CDR3 nucleotide sequence: TGTGCCAGCAGCTTAGGTATCCCTCCCACCTACGAGCAGTACTTC. As protein: CASSLGIPPTYEQYF. The rearrangement uses TRBV7-2 and TRBJ2-5, with D uncertain. Matching the DNA end better, TRBJ2-7 makes the J call doubtful. The CDR3 runs 15 residues. Germline CDR1 and CDR2: SGHTA and FQGNSA.

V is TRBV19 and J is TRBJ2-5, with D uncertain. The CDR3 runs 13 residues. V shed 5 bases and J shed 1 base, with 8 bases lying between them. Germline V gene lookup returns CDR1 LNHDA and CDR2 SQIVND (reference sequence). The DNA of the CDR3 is TGTGCCAGTAGTCCCAGTATCCAAGAGACCCAGTACTTC. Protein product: CASSPSIQETQYF.

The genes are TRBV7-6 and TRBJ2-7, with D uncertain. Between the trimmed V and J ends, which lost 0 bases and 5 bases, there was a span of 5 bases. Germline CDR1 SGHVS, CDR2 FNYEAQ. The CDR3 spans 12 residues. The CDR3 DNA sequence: TGTGCCAGCAGCTTAGCCCGTGACGAGCAGTACTTC. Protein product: CASSLARDEQYF. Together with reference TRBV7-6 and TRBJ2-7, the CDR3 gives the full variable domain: GAGVSQSPRYKVTKRGQDVALRCDPISGHVSLYWYRQALGQGPEFLTYFNYEAQQDKSGLPNDRFSAERPEGSISTLTIQRTEQRDSAMYRCASSLARDEQYFGPGTRLTVT.

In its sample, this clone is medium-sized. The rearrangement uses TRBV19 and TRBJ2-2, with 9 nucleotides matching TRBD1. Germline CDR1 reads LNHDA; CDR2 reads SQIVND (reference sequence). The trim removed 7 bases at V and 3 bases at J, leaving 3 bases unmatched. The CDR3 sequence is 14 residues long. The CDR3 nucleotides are TGTGCCAGTAAACAGGGGGCGGACACCGGGGAGCTGTTTTTT. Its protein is CASKQGADTGELFF. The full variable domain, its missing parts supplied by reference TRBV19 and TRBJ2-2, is DGGITQSPKYLFRKEGQNVTLSCEQNLNHDAMYWYRQDPGQGLRLIYYSQIVNDFQKGDIAEGYSVSREKKESFPLTVTSAQKNPTAFYLCASKQGADTGELFFGEGSRLTVL.

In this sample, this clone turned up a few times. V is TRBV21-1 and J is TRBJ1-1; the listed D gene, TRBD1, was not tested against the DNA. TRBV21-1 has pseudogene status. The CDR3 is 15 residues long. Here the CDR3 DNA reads TGTGCCAGCAGCAACGTCACCGGGACACCTGCCGTAGCTTTCTTT. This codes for CASSNVTGTPAVAFF.